Only a few counts were recorded for the clone carrying this T cell receptor beta chain. Original processing methods: Reference gene primer amplification in the assay estimated nucleated cell counts. Clones were read by immunoSEQ multiplex PCR, and TCRdb kept only the in-frame ones, dropping some. The D gene and trimming were derived from the DNA, and the V and J assignments and clone size from that table. In the table there are 220,000 or so clones, around 81% of which are singletons. This sample was taken from a study of blood T cell repertoires in COVID-19. As for the study in general: Specimens from acute and convalescent COVID-19 originated in the United States, Italy and Spain. Sources were T cells, B-cell-depleted T cells, or PBMCs; the material itself was cDNA or gDNA.

This CDR3 is 15 amino acids long. Germline CDR1 LNHDA, CDR2 SQIVND (reference sequence). V shed 6 bases and J shed 2 bases, with 16 bases lying between them. This TCR was recovered from a woman between 70 and 85 years old with acute or convalescent COVID-19. Sequencing input: peripheral blood. The rearrangement joins TRBV19 to TRBJ1-2; D may be TRBD1 (6 bases). The CDR3 DNA follows: TGTGCCAGTAGCTCCCCCAGGGGATCGAACTATGGCTACACCTTC. Translation gives CASSSPRGSNYGYTF. Filled out from reference TRBV19 and TRBJ1-2, the complete variable domain reads DGGITQSPKYLFRKEGQNVTLSCEQNLNHDAMYWYRQDPGQGLRLIYYSQIVNDFQKGDIAEGYSVSREKKESFPLTVTSAQKNPTAFYLCASSSPRGSNYGYTFGSGTRLTVV.